This T cell receptor (beta chain) was documented in a study of Graves' ophthalmopathy and Graves' hyperthyroidism. Germline V CDR1 and CDR2: MNHEY, SMNVEV (reference sequence). The CDR3 spans 12 residues. Trimming removed 6 bases at V and 6 bases at J, with 9 bases between. This clonotype was observed at least ten times. RNA served as the template for amplifying TCR beta CDR3 regions. The library came from an HTBI-primed first-round RT-PCR and a second-round multiplex PCR. TCRdb recomputed calls from the multiplex PCR reads with MiXCR, one row per CDR3 protein. Among a few hundred thousand distinct CDR3 sequences listed, 17% were seen once.

The genes are TRBV27 and TRBJ1-5; no reliable D call. The source material was peripheral blood. The clonotype comes from an adult woman with stable Graves' hyperthyroidism. The CDR3 region is CASSSLGQPQHF. The CDR3 bases are TGTGCCAGCAGCTCTCTGGGTCAGCCCCAGCATTTT.